The count of the clone carrying this T cell receptor (beta chain) is one. The antigen is unknown. These data belong to a study of blood T cells in healthy people across ages. General study results and limits: Estimates of total diversity, which came from one million sequenced T cells, were considered to be underestimates. In long-lived donors, naive CD4+ cell counts and diversity exceeded those of aged donors.

They isolated at least 6 million PBMCs from each sample. A second PCR, run for about 6 to 11 cycles, used a sample-barcoded 5' primer plus a J-beta primer mix. Sequencing of every sample gave 3 million or more CDR3-containing paired-end reads. Each CDR3 protein gets one entry after TCRdb re-called the 5' RACE reads with MiXCR. The data hold over 500,000 distinct CDR3 sequences, with 40% to 65% observed a single time. This receptor was identified in an elderly woman in good health. Sequences were obtained from blood.

The CDR3, as DNA: TGTGCCAGCAGCCGGACTGGGAGAGAGCAGTTCTTC. Protein sequence: CASSRTGREQFF. J is TRBJ2-1 and V is TRBV12-3 or TRBV12-4, with a tentative D call TRBD2 (5 bases). The V end was cut by 6 bases, the J end by 10 bases, with 13 bases between. The CDR3 is 12 amino acids.